This TCR beta chain comes out of a study of T cell clones after liver transplantation. In the study overall: TCRbeta sequencing after a pre-transplant mixed lymphocyte reaction identified graft-donor-reactive clones, later tracked in post-transplant blood.

Sequenced by immunoSEQ multiplex PCR; TCRdb stores in-frame clones only, minus some. The sample contains some 75,000 clones, 80% of which appear only once. The receptor was derived from a human donor who received a liver transplant. Sequences were derived from CD4+ T cells from blood, sampled before liver transplant.

CDR3 amino acids: CASRPRGTSGSYEQYF. The CDR3 coding sequence is TGTGCCAGCAGGCCCCGAGGGACTAGCGGATCCTACGAGCAGTACTTC. The genes are TRBV5-4 and TRBJ2-7; the match to TRBD2 covers 11 bases. Unmatched junction bases numbered 8, after V lost 5 bases and J lost 1 base. Germline V lookup: CDR1 SGHNT, CDR2 YYREEE (reference sequence). The CDR3 has 16 amino acids.